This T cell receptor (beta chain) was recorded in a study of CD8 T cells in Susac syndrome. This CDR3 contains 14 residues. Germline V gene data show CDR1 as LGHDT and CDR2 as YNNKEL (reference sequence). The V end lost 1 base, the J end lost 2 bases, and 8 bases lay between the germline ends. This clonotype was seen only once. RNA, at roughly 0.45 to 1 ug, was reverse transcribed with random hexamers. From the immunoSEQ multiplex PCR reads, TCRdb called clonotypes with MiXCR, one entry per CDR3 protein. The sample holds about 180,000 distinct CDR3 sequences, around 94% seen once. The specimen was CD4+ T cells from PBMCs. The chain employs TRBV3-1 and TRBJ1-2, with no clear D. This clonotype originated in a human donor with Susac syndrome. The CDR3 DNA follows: TGTGCCAGCAGCCAAGTTGACCTAAACTATGGCTACACCTTC. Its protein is CASSQVDLNYGYTF.